This T cell receptor (beta chain) was profiled in a study of T cell changes during pregnancy in multiple sclerosis. Sequencing was performed with immunoSEQ multiplex PCR; in TCRdb, only in-frame clones are kept and a portion is missing. The sample has tens of thousands of clones, 89% seen once. Trimming stripped 2 bases from V and 0 bases from J, with 7 bases between. Germline CDR1 is MNHEY and CDR2 is SMNVEV (reference sequence). This CDR3 comprises 14 residues. The sequence was collected from a female donor with multiple sclerosis, enrolled in a pregnancy study. The sample in question was CD4+ T cells from peripheral blood mononuclear cells, obtained in the first trimester of pregnancy. This chain uses TRBV27 with TRBJ1-1; unclear D gene. The CDR3 nucleotides read TGTGCCAGCAGTTTACCAGGTATGAACACTGAAGCTTTCTTT. It is translated as CASSLPGMNTEAFF.